This record covers a single TCR beta chain. Its specificity is not known. Partitioning of CD4+ cells yielded a CD45RA+ naive subset and a CD45RA-negative memory subset. The source of the sample is a study of shared clonotypes between healthy human individuals. In the source study's methods: ImmunoSEQ gave junction-only sequences without quality scores, so filtering differed. Produced via immunoSEQ multiplex PCR; TCRdb's table is partial and in-frame only. Clone size and V and J calls were adopted from that table, with D and trimming inferred from the DNA. The sample has some 1 million clones, about 75% seen once. Study observations and caveats: Several donors held about 4.6% of naive CD4 clonotypes in common.

The sample consisted of memory CD4+ T cells sorted from blood. As to subset: CD45RA-negative fraction. This receptor was identified in a man between 18 and 29 years old in good health.

CDR3 region: CASSPRLAGAGEETQYF. CDR3 DNA: TGCGCCAGCAGCCCCCGGCTAGCGGGCGCTGGGGAAGAGACCCAGTACTTC. The rearrangement uses TRBV5-1 and TRBJ2-5, with 8 bases that match TRBD2. The CDR3 spans 17 residues. V lost 4 bases and J lost 3; bases outside the gene matches: 14. Germline CDR1 reads SGHRS; CDR2 reads YFSETQ. The complete variable domain, with remaining parts taken from reference TRBV5-1 and TRBJ2-5, reads KAGVTQTPRYLIKTRGQQVTLSCSPISGHRSVSWYQQTPGQGLQFLFEYFSETQRNKGNFPGRFSGRQFSNSRSEMNVSTLELGDSALYLCASSPRLAGAGEETQYFGPGTRLLVL.